This TCR beta chain stems from a study of beta chain features in type 1 diabetes. Reverse transcription of all isolated RNA meant that expressed TCRB transcripts were sequenced. Repertoires were generated with immunoSEQ multiplex PCR, while TCRdb's copy carries only in-frame clones and drops some. The table shows 350,000 or so clones, with roughly 21% occurring only once. J lost 6 bases, V lost 5 bases, and 9 bases had no gene match. The CDR3 has 15 amino acids. Germline CDR1 and CDR2: SEHNR and FQNEAQ (reference sequence). Sample: naive CD4+ T cells from blood. The genes are TRBV7-9 and TRBJ1-2; 10 bases align to TRBD1. The TCR sequence derives from a woman aged 18 to 35 in good health. The CDR3 DNA reads TGTGCCAGCAGCCCAACCCGACAGGGGGCCAATGGCTACACCTTC. Protein: CASSPTRQGANGYTF.